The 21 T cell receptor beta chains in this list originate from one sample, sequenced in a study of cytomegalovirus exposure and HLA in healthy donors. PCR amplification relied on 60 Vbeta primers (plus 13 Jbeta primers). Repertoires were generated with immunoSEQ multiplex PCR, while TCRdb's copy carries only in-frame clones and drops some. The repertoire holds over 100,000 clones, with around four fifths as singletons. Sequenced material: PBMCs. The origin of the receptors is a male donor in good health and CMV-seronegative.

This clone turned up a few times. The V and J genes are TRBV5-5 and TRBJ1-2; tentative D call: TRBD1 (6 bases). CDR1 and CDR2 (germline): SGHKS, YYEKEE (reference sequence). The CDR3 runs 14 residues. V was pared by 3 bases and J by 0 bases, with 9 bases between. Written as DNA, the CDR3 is TGTGCCAGCAGCTGGGACATAGCTAACTATGGCTACACCTTC. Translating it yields CASSWDIANYGYTF.

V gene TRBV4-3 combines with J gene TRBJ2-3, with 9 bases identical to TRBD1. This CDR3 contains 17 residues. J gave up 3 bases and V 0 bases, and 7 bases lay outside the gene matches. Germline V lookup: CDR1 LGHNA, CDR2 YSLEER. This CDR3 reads CASSQDLWDRVTDTQYF. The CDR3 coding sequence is TGCGCCAGCAGCCAAGATCTTTGGGACAGGGTTACAGATACGCAGTATTTT.

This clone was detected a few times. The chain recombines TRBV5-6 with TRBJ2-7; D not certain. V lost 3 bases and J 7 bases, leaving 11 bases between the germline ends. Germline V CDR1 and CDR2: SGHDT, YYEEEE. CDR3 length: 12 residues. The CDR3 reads CASSWRMEEQYF. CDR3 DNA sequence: TGTGCCAGCAGCTGGCGGATGGAGGAGCAGTACTTC.

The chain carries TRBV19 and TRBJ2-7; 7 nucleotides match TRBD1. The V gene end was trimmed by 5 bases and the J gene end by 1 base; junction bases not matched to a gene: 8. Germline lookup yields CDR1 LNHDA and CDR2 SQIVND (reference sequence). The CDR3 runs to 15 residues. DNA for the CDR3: TGTGCCAGTAGTGTTACAGGGGAAAAGTCCTACGAGCAGTACTTC. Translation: CASSVTGEKSYEQYF.

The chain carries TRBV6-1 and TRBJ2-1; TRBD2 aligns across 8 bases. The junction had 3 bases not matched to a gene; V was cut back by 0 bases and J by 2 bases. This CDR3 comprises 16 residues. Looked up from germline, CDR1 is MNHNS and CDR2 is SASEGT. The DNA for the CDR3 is TGTGCCAGCAGTGAAGCGGCGGGGGGCCCCTACAATGAGCAGTTCTTC. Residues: CASSEAAGGPYNEQFF.

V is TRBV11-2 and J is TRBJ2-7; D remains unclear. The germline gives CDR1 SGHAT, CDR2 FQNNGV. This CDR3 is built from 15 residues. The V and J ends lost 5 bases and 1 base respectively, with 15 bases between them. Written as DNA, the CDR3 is TGTGCCAGCAGCGATTTCCTGGGCAAATCCTACGAGCAGTACTTC. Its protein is CASSDFLGKSYEQYF.

The CDR3, as DNA: TGTGCCAGCAGTTTGGCGGGGGACTACAATGAGCAGTTCTTC. Its protein is CASSLAGDYNEQFF. The V and J genes are TRBV2 and TRBJ2-1; 7 bases agree with TRBD2. This CDR3 is 14 amino acids long. Germline CDR1 SNHLY, CDR2 FYNNEI. The trim removed 5 bases at V and 3 bases at J, leaving 4 bases unmatched. Drawing the rest from reference TRBV2 and TRBJ2-1, the complete variable domain is EPEVTQTPSHQVTQMGQEVILRCVPISNHLYFYWYRQILGQKVEFLVSFYNNEISEKSEIFDDQFSVERPDGSNFTLKIRSTKLEDSAMYFCASSLAGDYNEQFFGPGTRLTVL.

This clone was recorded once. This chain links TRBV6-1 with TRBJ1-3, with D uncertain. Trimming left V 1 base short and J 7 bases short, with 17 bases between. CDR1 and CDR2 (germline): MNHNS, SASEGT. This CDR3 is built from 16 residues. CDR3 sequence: CASSEGRDTQPNTIYF. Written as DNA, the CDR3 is TGTGCCAGCAGTGAAGGGCGAGACACCCAACCGAACACCATATATTTT.

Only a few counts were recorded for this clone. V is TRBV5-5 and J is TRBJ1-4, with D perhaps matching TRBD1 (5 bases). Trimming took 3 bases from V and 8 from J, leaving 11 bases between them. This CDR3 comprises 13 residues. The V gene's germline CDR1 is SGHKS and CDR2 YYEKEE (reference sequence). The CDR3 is CASSSRRGEKLFF. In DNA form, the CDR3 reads TGTGCCAGCAGCTCGCGACGGGGGGAAAAACTGTTTTTT.

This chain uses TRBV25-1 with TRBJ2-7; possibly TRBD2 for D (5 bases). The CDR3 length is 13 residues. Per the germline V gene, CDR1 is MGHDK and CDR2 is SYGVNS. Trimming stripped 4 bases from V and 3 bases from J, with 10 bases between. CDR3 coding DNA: TGTGCCAGCAGTGGGCGGGCCGGCTACGAGCAGTACTTC. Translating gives CASSGRAGYEQYF.

For the CDR3, the DNA is TGTGCCAGCAGTCCCAGGGGTGGCAATCAGCCCCAGCATTTT. Residues: CASSPRGGNQPQHF. The chain couples TRBV27 to TRBJ1-5; tentatively, D is TRBD1 (6 bases). Trimming stripped 5 bases from V and 2 bases from J, with 10 bases between. The CDR3 consists of 14 residues. In germline, CDR1 is MNHEY, CDR2 SMNVEV (reference sequence).

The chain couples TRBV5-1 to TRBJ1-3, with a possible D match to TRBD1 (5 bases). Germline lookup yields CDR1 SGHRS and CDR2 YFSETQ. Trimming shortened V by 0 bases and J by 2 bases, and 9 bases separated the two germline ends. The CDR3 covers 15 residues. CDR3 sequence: CASSLGGGAGNTIYF. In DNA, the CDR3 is TGCGCCAGCAGCTTGGGCGGGGGAGCTGGAAACACCATATATTTT.

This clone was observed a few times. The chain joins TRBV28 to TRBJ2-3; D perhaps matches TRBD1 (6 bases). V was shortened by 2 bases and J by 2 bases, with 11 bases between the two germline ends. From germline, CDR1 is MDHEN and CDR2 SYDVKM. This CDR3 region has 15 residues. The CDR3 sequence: CASSLPGTNTDTQYF. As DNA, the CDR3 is TGTGCCAGCAGTTTACCGGGGACAAACACAGATACGCAGTATTTT.

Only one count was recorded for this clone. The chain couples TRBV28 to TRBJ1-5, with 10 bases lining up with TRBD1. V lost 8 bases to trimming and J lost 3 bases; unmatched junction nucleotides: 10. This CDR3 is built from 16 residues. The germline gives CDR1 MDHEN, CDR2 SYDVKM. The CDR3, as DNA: TGTGCCAGCCACGACAGGGGGCGAAGCGACAATCAGCCCCAGCATTTT. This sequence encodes CASHDRGRSDNQPQHF.

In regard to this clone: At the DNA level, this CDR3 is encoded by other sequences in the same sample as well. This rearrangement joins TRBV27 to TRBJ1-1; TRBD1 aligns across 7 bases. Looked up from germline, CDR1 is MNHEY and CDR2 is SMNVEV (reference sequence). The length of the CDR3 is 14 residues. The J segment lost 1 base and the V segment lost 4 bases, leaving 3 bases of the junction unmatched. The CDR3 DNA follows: TGTGCCAGCAGTTCCAGGACAGGGAACACTGAAGCTTTCTTT. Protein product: CASSSRTGNTEAFF.

CDR3 in amino acids: CASSIAGGSQETQYF. CDR3 sequence (DNA): TGTGCCAGCAGTATAGCGGGAGGGTCCCAAGAGACCCAGTACTTC. The rearrangement links TRBV28 to TRBJ2-5, with 11 bases that match TRBD2. Per germline, CDR1 MDHEN and CDR2 SYDVKM. J lost 1 base, V lost 5 bases, and 3 bases had no gene match. This CDR3 contains 15 residues.

The CDR3 loop reads CASSHGQGSSYEQYF. The CDR3 DNA sequence: TGCGCCAGCAGCCATGGACAGGGGAGCTCCTACGAGCAGTACTTC. The chain recombines TRBV4-3 with TRBJ2-5, with TRBD1 identical over 9 bases. Near its end, the DNA agrees better with TRBJ2-7, so the J call may be wrong. The CDR3 spans 15 residues. Germline lookup yields CDR1 LGHNA and CDR2 YSLEER.

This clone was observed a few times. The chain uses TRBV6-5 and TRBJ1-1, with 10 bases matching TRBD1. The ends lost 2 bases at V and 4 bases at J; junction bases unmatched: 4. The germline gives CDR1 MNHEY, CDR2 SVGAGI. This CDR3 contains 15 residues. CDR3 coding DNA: TGTGCCAGCAGTTACGGGACAGGGGCTGGCACTGAAGCTTTCTTT. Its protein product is CASSYGTGAGTEAFF.

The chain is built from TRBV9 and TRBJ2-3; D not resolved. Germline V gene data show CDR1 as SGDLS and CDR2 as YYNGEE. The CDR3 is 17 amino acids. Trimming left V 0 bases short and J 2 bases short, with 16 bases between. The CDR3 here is CASSVAQWASSTDTQYF. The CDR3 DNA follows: TGTGCCAGCAGCGTAGCACAGTGGGCCAGCTCCACAGATACGCAGTATTTT.

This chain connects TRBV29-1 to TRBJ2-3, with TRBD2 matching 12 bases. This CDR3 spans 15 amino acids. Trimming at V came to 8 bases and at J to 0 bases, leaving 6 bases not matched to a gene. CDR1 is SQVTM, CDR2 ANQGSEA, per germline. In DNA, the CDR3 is TGCAGCACCACCGGGACTAGCGGGAGCACAGATACGCAGTATTTT. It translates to CSTTGTSGSTDTQYF.

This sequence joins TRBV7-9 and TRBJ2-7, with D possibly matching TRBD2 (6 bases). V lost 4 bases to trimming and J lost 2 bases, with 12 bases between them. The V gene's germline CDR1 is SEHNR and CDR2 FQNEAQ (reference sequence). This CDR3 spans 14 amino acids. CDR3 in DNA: TGTGCCAGCAGCTCCTCGGGACTCACCTACGAGCAGTACTTC. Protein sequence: CASSSSGLTYEQYF.